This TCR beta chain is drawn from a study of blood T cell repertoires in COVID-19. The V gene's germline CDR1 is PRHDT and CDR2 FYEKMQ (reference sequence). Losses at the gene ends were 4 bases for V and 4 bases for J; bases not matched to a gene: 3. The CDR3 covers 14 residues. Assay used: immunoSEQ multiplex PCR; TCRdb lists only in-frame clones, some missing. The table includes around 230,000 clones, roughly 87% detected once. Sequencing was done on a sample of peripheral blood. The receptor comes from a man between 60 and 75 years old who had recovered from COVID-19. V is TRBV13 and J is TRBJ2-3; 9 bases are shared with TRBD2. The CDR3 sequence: CASSSAGGADTQYF. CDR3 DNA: TGTGCCAGCAGCTCCGCGGGGGGGGCAGATACGCAGTATTTT.